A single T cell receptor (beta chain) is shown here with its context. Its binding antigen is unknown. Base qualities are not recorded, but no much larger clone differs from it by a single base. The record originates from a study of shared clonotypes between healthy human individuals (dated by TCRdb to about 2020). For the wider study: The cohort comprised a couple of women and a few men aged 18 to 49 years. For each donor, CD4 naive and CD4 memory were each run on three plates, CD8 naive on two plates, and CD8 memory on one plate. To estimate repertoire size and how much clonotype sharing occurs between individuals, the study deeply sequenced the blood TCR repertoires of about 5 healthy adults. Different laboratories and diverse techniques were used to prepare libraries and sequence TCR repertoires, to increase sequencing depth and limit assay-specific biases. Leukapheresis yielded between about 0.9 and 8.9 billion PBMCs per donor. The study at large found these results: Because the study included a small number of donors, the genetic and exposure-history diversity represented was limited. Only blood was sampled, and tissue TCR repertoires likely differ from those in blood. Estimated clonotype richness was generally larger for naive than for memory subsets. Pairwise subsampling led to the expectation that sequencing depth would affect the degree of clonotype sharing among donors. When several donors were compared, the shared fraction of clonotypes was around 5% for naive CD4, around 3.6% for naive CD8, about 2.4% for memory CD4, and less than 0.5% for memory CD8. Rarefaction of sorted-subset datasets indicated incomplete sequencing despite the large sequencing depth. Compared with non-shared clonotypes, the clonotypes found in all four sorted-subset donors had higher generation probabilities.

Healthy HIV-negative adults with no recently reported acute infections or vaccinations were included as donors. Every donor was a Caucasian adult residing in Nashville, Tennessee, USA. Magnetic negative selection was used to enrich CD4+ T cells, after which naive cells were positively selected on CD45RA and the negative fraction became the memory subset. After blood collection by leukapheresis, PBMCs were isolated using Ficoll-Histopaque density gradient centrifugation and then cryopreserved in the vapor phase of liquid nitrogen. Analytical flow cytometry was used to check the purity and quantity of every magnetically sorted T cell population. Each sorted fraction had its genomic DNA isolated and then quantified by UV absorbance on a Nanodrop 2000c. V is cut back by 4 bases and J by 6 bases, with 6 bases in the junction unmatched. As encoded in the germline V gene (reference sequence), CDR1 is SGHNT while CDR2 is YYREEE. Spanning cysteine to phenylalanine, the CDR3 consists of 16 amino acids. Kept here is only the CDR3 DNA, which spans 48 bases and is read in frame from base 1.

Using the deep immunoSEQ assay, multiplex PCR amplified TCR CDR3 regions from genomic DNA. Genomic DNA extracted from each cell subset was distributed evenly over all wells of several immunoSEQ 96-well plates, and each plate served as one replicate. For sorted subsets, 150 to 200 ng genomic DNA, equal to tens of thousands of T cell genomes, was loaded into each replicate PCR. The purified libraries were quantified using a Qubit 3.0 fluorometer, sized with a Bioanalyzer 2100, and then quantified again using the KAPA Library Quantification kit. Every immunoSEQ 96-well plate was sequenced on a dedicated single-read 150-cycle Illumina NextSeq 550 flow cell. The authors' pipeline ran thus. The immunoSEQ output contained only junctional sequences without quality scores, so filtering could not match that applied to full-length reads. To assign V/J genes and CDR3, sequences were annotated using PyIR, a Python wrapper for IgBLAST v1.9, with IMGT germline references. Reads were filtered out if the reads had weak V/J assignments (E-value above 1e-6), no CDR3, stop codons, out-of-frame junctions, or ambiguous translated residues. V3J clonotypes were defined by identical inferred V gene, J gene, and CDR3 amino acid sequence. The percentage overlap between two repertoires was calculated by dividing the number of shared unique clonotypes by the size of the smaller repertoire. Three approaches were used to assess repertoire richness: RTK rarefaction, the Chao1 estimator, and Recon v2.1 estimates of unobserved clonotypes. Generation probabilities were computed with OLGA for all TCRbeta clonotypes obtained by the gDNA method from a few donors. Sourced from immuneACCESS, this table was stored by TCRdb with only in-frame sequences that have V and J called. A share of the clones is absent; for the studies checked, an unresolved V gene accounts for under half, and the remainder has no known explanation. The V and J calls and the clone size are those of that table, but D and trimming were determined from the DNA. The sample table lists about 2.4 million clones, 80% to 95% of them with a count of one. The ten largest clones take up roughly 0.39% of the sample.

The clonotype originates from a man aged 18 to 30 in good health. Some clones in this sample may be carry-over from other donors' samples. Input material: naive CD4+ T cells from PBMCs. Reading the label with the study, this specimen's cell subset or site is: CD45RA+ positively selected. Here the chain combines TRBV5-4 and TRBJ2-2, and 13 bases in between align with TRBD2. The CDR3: CASSRGLAGDPGELFF. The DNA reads TGTGCCAGCAGCCGCGGACTAGCGGGAGACCCCGGGGAGCTGTTTTTT.